These 30 T cell receptor beta chains originate from one sample sequenced in a study of identical twins. TCRdb redid the calling of the 5' RACE reads with MiXCR, one entry per CDR3 protein. The sample holds roughly 1,500,000 distinct CDR3 sequences, around 33% seen once. Material: cord blood. These receptors were collected from a newborn girl in good health.

The chain couples TRBV5-1 to TRBJ1-1, with no clear D. V lost 1 base and J lost 4, with 8 bases in between. CDR3 size: 13 residues. Germline V lookup: CDR1 SGHRS, CDR2 YFSETQ. The chain's CDR3 is CASSLIFGTEAFF. CDR3 bases: TGCGCCAGCAGCTTGATATTTGGCACTGAAGCTTTCTTT. Based on the CDR3 plus reference TRBV5-1 and TRBJ1-1, the full variable domain is KAGVTQTPRYLIKTRGQQVTLSCSPISGHRSVSWYQQTPGQGLQFLFEYFSETQRNKGNFPGRFSGRQFSNSRSEMNVSTLELGDSALYLCASSLIFGTEAFFGQGTRLTVV.

The chain uses TRBV20-1 and TRBJ1-2; TRBD1 matches 12 bases. V trimming: 3 bases; J trimming: 5 bases; junction bases outside the gene matches: 7. Per the germline V gene, CDR1 is DFQATT and CDR2 is SNEGSKA (reference sequence). The CDR3 has 15 amino acids. This chain's CDR3 is CSASGDRGRQYGYTF. The CDR3 DNA reads as TGCAGTGCTAGTGGGGACAGGGGGCGTCAGTATGGCTACACCTTC.

CDR3: CASSQNGLVAYEQYF. The CDR3, as DNA: TGTGCCAGCAGCCAAAACGGGTTAGTAGCCTACGAGCAGTACTTC. V is TRBV4-2 and J is TRBJ2-7, with no clear D. This CDR3 is built from 15 residues. Germline V gene lookup returns CDR1 LGHNA and CDR2 YNFKEQ. With 2 bases removed from V and 2 bases from J, the gap between germline ends came to 13 bases.

Of note for this clonotype: The junction departs from the called germline gene at one end, perhaps through a read error. The chain has TRBV4-2 and TRBJ1-1, with TRBD1 matching 9 bases. The V gene's germline CDR1 is LGHNA and CDR2 YNFKEQ. The CDR3 is made up of 15 amino acids. This CDR3 reads CASGQDGTGTTEAFF. In DNA, the CDR3 is TGTGCCAGCGGCCAAGATGGGACAGGGACCACTGAAGCTTTCTTT.

This clonotype was seen a handful of times. The chain carries TRBV4-2 and TRBJ1-5; D gene uncertain. Germline V gene lookup returns CDR1 LGHNA and CDR2 YNFKEQ. The V and J ends lost 0 bases and 6 bases respectively, with 6 bases between them. The CDR3 contains 13 residues. The CDR3 DNA sequence: TGTGCCAGCAGCCAAGATCTTGCTCAGCCCCAGCATTTT. It is translated as CASSQDLAQPQHF.

On this clonotype: An end of the junction differs from the germline gene, which may be a read error. The genes are TRBV12-3 or TRBV12-4 and TRBJ2-3; TRBD2 might be the D (8 bases). This CDR3 contains 15 residues. CDR3 region: CASSFNGRGTDTEYF. The CDR3 DNA is TGTGCCAGCAGTTTTAACGGGAGGGGGACAGATACGGAGTATTTT.

This sequence joins TRBV27 and TRBJ2-7; 13 bases line up with TRBD2. The CDR3 has 16 residues. The trim removed 4 bases at V and 2 bases at J, leaving 5 bases unmatched. Germline assignment: CDR1 MNHEY and CDR2 SMNVEV (reference sequence). CDR3: CASSSRGLAGTYEQYF. The DNA for the CDR3 is TGTGCCAGCAGTTCCCGGGGACTAGCGGGAACCTACGAGCAGTACTTC.

This clonotype was seen many times. An end of the junction does not agree with germline; a read error may underlie this. The chain links TRBV25-1 to TRBJ2-7; a weak D match, TRBD2 (5 bases). The CDR3 covers 13 residues. Germline CDR1 MGHDK, CDR2 SYGVNS. The CDR3 sequence: CASSESRGYEQYF. The CDR3 DNA sequence: TGCGCCAGCAGTGAGTCTCGGGGCTACGAGCAGTACTTC.

The chain links TRBV20-1 to TRBJ1-2, with D possibly being TRBD1 (5 bases). The length of the CDR3 is 12 residues. Germline CDR1 DFQATT, CDR2 SNEGSKA (reference sequence). V lost 4 bases, J lost 4 bases, and 10 bases lay in between. CDR3 amino acids: CSANWGGYGYTF. CDR3 in DNA: TGCAGTGCTAACTGGGGGGGCTATGGCTACACCTTC.

This clonotype has just a few counts. The chain links TRBV28 to TRBJ2-1; 7 nucleotides match TRBD2. The CDR3 runs to 16 residues. Trimming cost V 2 bases and J 3 bases; bases outside gene matches: 7. Germline V gives CDR1 MDHEN, CDR2 SYDVKM. CDR3 nucleotides: TGTGCCAGCAGTTTAACTGGGACTACCAACTACAATGAGCAGTTCTTC. Its translation: CASSLTGTTNYNEQFF.

The table lists this clonotype with a few counts. The chain carries TRBV11-3 and TRBJ2-1; 9 nucleotides align to TRBD2. This CDR3 comprises 18 residues. Trimming at V came to 0 bases and at J to 0 bases, leaving 6 bases not matched to a gene. Germline assignment: CDR1 SGHNT and CDR2 YENEEA. The CDR3 region has the DNA TGTGCCAGCAGCTTAGAGAGCGGGAGGATGAGCTCCTACAATGAGCAGTTCTTC. Protein product: CASSLESGRMSSYNEQFF.

The rearrangement joins TRBV29-1 to TRBJ2-7, with 12 nucleotides matching TRBD1. This CDR3 region has 14 residues. V gave up 4 bases and J gave up 0 bases; unmatched junction bases: 1. Germline CDR1 SQVTM, CDR2 ANQGSEA. CDR3 nucleotides: TGCAGCGTTGGGGACAGGGGGCCCTCCTACGAGCAGTACTTC. Its translation is CSVGDRGPSYEQYF.

This clonotype was observed a handful of times. The V and J genes are TRBV7-2 and TRBJ1-3; D gene uncertain. This CDR3 is built from 15 residues. CDR1 is SGHTA, CDR2 FQGNSA, per germline. Trimming removed 1 base at V and 2 bases at J, with 9 bases between. The CDR3 DNA reads TGTGCCAGCAGCTTAGATCCAGGCCCTGGAAACACCATATATTTT. Translation gives CASSLDPGPGNTIYF.

This clonotype was counted only a few times. J is TRBJ2-7 and V is TRBV7-9; no clear D gene. This CDR3 is built from 14 residues. Germline CDR1 SEHNR, CDR2 FQNEAQ (reference sequence). V was shortened by 1 base and J by 2 bases, with 9 bases between the two germline ends. CDR3 DNA: TGTGCCAGCAGCTTAGAGGTCGGCCCCTACGAGCAGTACTTC. Translated: CASSLEVGPYEQYF.

This clonotype was seen a handful of times. The genes are TRBV6-6 and TRBJ1-6; D perhaps matches TRBD1 (5 bases). The germline V gene encodes CDR1 MNHNY and CDR2 SVGAGI (reference sequence). The CDR3 spans 13 residues. V lost 7 bases to trimming and J lost 4 bases, with 8 bases between them. CDR3 nucleotides: TGTGCCAGCACGGACATATATAATTCACCCCTCCACTTT. The encoded protein is CASTDIYNSPLHF.

The chain combines TRBV12-3 or TRBV12-4 with TRBJ2-3; possibly TRBD2 for D (5 bases). V was cut by 11 bases and J by 6 bases, with 15 bases left in between. This CDR3 comprises 12 residues. CDR3 in DNA: TGTGCCGGCACCCCCGGCGGGGATACGCAGTATTTT. Amino acids: CAGTPGGDTQYF.

This clonotype was picked up a small number of times. This sequence joins TRBV4-1 and TRBJ1-2; 12 positions match TRBD1. Trimming took 4 bases from V and 5 from J; bases not matched to a gene: 5. Germline V gene lookup returns CDR1 MGHRA and CDR2 YSYEKL. The CDR3 loop spans 15 amino acids. CDR3 DNA sequence: TGCGCCAGCAGCCGAGAGGGACAGGGGGCTTATGGCTACACCTTC. It yields the protein CASSREGQGAYGYTF.

This chain connects TRBV27 to TRBJ1-1; D is ambiguous. V was shortened by 8 bases and J by 1 base, with 11 bases between the two germline ends. The CDR3 covers 13 residues. CDR1 is MNHEY and CDR2 is SMNVEV in the germline V gene (reference sequence). Written as DNA, the CDR3 is TGTGCCAGCCGGGTCGGTTGGAACACTGAAGCTTTCTTT. Translating gives CASRVGWNTEAFF.

This clonotype was observed once. The chain combines TRBV4-1 with TRBJ2-3, with D possibly called TRBD1 or TRBD2 (5 bases each). CDR3 length: 16 amino acids. Germline CDR1 is MGHRA and CDR2 is YSYEKL. The V end was cut by 3 bases, the J end by 2 bases, with 15 bases between. The CDR3 nucleotides are TGCGCCAGCAGCCAGCTCCCCCCGGGGCTCACAGATACGCAGTATTTT. Amino acid sequence: CASSQLPPGLTDTQYF.

This clonotype has only a few counts. This chain joins TRBV29-1 and TRBJ2-7; weak D call: TRBD1 (6 bases). The ends were cut back, 3 bases at V and 3 bases at J, with 15 bases in the middle. Per germline, CDR1 SQVTM and CDR2 ANQGSEA. The CDR3 covers 14 residues. CDR3 loop: CSVEEAGVNYEQYF. CDR3 DNA: TGCAGCGTTGAGGAAGCAGGGGTAAACTACGAGCAGTACTTC.

A remark on this clonotype: This could be a read error, since a much larger clone is one nucleotide away. The chain joins TRBV7-2 to TRBJ2-4; the D is unclear. The J call may be wrong; the DNA end is better matched by TRBJ2-7. In germline, CDR1 is SGHTA, CDR2 FQGNSA. The CDR3 length is 13 residues. In DNA form, the CDR3 reads TGTGTCAGCAGCTTAGAGGCAGTATACGAGCAGTACTTC. Protein: CVSSLEAVYEQYF.

This clonotype was detected a few times. The chain joins TRBV2 to TRBJ2-3; 8 nucleotides line up with TRBD2. CDR3 length: 18 amino acids. The V gene's germline CDR1 is SNHLY and CDR2 FYNNEI. The V segment lost 3 bases and the J segment 2 bases; nucleotides outside the gene matches: 13. As DNA, the CDR3 is TGTGCCAGCAGTGACCTTCCCGCGGTAGCGGGGACCACAGATACGCAGTATTTT. Translating it yields CASSDLPAVAGTTDTQYF.

This clonotype was seen a single time. This chain connects TRBV4-1 to TRBJ1-1; no firm D call. CDR3 length equals 21 residues. V was pared by 2 bases and J by 0 bases, with 28 bases between. CDR1 and CDR2 (germline): MGHRA, YSYEKL. In DNA, the CDR3 is TGCGCCAGCAGCCAATCCGCCGCCCGATTACCTGGCAGCAACTTGAACACTGAAGCTTTCTTT. Protein: CASSQSAARLPGSNLNTEAFF.

This clonotype has ten or more counts. The chain recombines TRBV3-1 with TRBJ2-7; D unresolved. Germline values: CDR1 LGHDT, CDR2 YNNKEL (reference sequence). Trimming cost V 4 bases and J 2 bases, with 9 bases left between them. There are 13 residues in the CDR3. CDR3 in DNA: TGTGCCAGCAGCCCCTCCTCAGCCTACGAGCAGTACTTC. Amino acids: CASSPSSAYEQYF.

With respect to this clonotype: The junction and the germline gene differ at one end; a read error may be behind it. The chain has TRBV4-1 and TRBJ2-3, with TRBD1 identical over 7 bases. Germline V CDR1 and CDR2: MGHRA, YSYEKL. The CDR3 totals 14 residues. CDR3 nucleotide sequence: TGCGCCAGCAGCCCCCGTAGAGGGACAGAGACGCAGTATTTT. This translates into CASSPRRGTETQYF.

This clonotype has a handful of counts. The chain links TRBV7-2 to TRBJ2-3, with D perhaps matching TRBD1 (5 bases). Trimming left V 4 bases short and J 0 bases short, with 17 bases between. This CDR3 has 17 residues. CDR1 and CDR2 (germline): SGHTA, FQGNSA. The CDR3 region is CASSYPSWGYSTDTQYF. As DNA, the CDR3 is TGTGCCAGCAGCTACCCTAGTTGGGGCTACAGCACAGATACGCAGTATTTT.

This clonotype occurred many times. The chain joins TRBV4-2 to TRBJ2-5, with TRBD2 matching over 8 bases. With 0 bases clipped from V and 5 bases from J, the junction kept 2 bases outside the gene matches. Per germline, CDR1 LGHNA and CDR2 YNFKEQ. The CDR3 loop spans 14 amino acids. CDR3 sequence (DNA): TGTGCCAGCAGCCAAGACAGACTAGCGGAGACCCAGTACTTC. Its protein product is CASSQDRLAETQYF.

This clonotype was seen a handful of times. The J gene is TRBJ2-3, the V gene TRBV6-5, with D possibly matching TRBD1 (6 bases). Between the trimmed V and J ends, which lost 2 bases and 0 bases, there was a span of 27 bases. Germline lookup yields CDR1 MNHEY and CDR2 SVGAGI. CDR3 length equals 21 residues. The chain's CDR3 is CASSYPLPLEGDPASTDTQYF. DNA for the CDR3: TGTGCCAGCAGTTACCCACTTCCCCTAGAGGGGGATCCCGCTAGCACAGATACGCAGTATTTT.

This clonotype was detected a few times. V usage is TRBV2 and J usage is TRBJ1-4; D not resolved. The V end was cut by 0 bases, the J end by 8 bases, with 10 bases between. CDR3 length: 14 residues. Per the germline V gene, CDR1 is SNHLY and CDR2 is FYNNEI. The CDR3 DNA follows: TGTGCCAGCAGTGAAGCGCAACGGGGAGAAAAACTGTTTTTT. The encoded protein is CASSEAQRGEKLFF.

V usage is TRBV12-3 or TRBV12-4 and J usage is TRBJ2-3; D is unresolved. The V gene lost 8 bases and the J gene lost 4 bases, with 10 bases spanning the gap. This CDR3 region has 12 residues. CDR3 residues: CASRFYADTQYF. The DNA for the CDR3 is TGTGCCAGCCGGTTTTATGCAGATACGCAGTATTTT.